There are a few counts of the clone carrying this TCR beta chain. Its specificity is not known. The sample belongs to a study of T-cell memory formation after mild COVID-19. Study observations and caveats: The main location of contracting CD4+ clones was CM and EM, and that of contracting CD8+ clones was EMRA.

The V end lost 3 bases, the J end lost 4 bases, and 11 bases lay between the germline ends. The length of the CDR3 is 14 residues. CDR1 is SGHRS and CDR2 is YFSETQ in the germline V gene. Via MiXCR, TCRdb re-called the 5' RACE reads, giving one row per CDR3 protein. The sample holds about 160,000 distinct CDR3 sequences, 31% seen once. The clonotype was recovered from an adult woman who had mild COVID-19 (a few samples of this study predate the infection). Cell type and time point are not known. The source material was PBMCs or a T cell subset sorted from them (not recorded which). The chain couples TRBV5-1 to TRBJ1-3, with no clear D. Here the CDR3 reads CASSSGRPGNTIYF. CDR3 DNA sequence: TGCGCCAGCAGCTCGGGCAGGCCCGGAAACACCATATATTTT.